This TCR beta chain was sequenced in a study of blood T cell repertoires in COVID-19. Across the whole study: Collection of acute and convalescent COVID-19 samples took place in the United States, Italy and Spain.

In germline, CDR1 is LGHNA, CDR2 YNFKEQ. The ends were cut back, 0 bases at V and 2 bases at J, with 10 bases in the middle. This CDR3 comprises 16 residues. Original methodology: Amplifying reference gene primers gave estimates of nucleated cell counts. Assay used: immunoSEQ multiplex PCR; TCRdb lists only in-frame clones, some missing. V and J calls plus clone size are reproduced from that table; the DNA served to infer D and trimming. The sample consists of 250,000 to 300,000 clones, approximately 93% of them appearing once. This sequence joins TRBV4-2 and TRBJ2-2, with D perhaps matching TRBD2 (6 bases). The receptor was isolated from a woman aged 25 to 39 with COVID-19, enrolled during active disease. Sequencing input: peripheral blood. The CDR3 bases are TGTGCCAGCAGCCAAGACCTAGCGCTTAACACCGGGGAGCTGTTTTTT. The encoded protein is CASSQDLALNTGELFF.